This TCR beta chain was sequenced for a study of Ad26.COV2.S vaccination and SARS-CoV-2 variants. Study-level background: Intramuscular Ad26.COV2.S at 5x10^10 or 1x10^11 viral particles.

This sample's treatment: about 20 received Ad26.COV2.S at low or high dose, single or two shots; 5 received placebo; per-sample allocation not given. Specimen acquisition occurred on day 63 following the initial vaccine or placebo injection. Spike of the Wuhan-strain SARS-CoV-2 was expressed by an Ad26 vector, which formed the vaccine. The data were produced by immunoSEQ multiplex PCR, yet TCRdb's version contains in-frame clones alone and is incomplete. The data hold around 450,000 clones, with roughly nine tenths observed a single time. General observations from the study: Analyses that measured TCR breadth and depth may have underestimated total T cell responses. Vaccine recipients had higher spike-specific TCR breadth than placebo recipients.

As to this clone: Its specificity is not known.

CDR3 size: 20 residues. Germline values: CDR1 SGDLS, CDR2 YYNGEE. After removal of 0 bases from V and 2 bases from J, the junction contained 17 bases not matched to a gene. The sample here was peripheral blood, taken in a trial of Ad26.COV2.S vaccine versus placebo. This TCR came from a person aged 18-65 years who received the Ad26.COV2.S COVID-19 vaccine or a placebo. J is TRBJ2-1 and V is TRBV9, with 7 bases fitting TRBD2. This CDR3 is CASSVDMGGRLALAYNEQFF. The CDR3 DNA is TGTGCCAGCAGCGTAGATATGGGGGGGAGGTTAGCCCTAGCCTACAATGAGCAGTTCTTC.